Sequencing of this T cell receptor beta chain was carried out in a study of persistence of HIV-infected CD4 T cells. Findings and limits, study-wide: TCR analyses could not target the rare provirus-carrying CMV-responding cells.

Unmatched junction bases numbered 3, after V lost 6 bases and J lost 7 bases. This CDR3 contains 12 residues. The immunoSEQ assay was version 4, run in survey mode. The method was immunoSEQ multiplex PCR; TCRdb's version includes in-frame clones alone and lacks a portion of them. This table holds 25,000 to 40,000 clones, about four fifths found once. Details on this clone: Its specificity is not known.

The stimulus was an HIV-1 Gag 15-mer peptide pool, roughly 1 ug/peptide/mL. CD40L/CD69 double-negative CD45RO-high memory CD4+ T cells were collected. The sample in question was CD4+ T cells sorted from PBMCs after approximately 20-hour stimulation, obtained from a patient who received antiretroviral therapy. The chain has TRBV12-3 or TRBV12-4 and TRBJ1-2; 9 positions match TRBD1. This TCR was sampled from an adult woman with HIV who was CMV-seropositive. CDR3 region: CASRTGGGGYTF. The CDR3 nucleotides read TGTGCCAGCAGGACAGGGGGTGGTGGCTACACCTTC.